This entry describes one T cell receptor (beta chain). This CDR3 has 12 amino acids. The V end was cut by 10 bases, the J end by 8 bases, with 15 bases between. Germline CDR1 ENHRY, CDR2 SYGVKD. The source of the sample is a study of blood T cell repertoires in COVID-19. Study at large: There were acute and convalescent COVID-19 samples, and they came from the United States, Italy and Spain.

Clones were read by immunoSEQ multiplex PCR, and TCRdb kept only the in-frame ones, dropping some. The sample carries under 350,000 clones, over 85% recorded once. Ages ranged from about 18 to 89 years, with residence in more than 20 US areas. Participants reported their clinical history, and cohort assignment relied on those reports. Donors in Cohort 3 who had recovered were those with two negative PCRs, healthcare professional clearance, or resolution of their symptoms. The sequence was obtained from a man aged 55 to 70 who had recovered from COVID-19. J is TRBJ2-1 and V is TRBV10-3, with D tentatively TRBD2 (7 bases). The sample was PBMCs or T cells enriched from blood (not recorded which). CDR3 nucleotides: TGTGCCACGGGGGGACATGGAGATGAGCAGTTCTTC. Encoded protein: CATGGHGDEQFF.